This T cell receptor beta chain emerged from a study of cytomegalovirus exposure and HLA in healthy donors. Findings of the study overall: In all likelihood, a cluster of highly shared sequence variants was a sequencing artifact. Being indistinguishable, some V segments were excluded, TRBV6-2 and TRBV6-3 among them.

60 Vbeta and 13 Jbeta primers were used in PCR. In the source study's methods: In a later analysis, of around 85 million unique beta chains, 9 million to 11 million appeared in at least two donors. Sequenced by immunoSEQ multiplex PCR; TCRdb stores in-frame clones only, minus some. D and trimming come from the DNA, and the V and J calls and clone size come from that table. This table has 150,000 or so clones, approximately 83% appearing once. Comment on this clone: Its antigen is not identified.

With V trimmed by 8 bases and J by 4 bases, 13 bases remained unmatched. Germline CDR1 reads ENHRY; CDR2 reads SYGVKD. The CDR3 is made up of 16 amino acids. The rearrangement links TRBV10-3 to TRBJ2-2, with 7 bases aligning to TRBD1. Material for sequencing was PBMCs. The receptor was isolated from a male donor in good health and CMV-seronegative. DNA for the CDR3: TGTGCCATCCGATCTACACAGGGGCCCAGCACCGGGGAGCTGTTTTTT. Protein sequence: CAIRSTQGPSTGELFF.